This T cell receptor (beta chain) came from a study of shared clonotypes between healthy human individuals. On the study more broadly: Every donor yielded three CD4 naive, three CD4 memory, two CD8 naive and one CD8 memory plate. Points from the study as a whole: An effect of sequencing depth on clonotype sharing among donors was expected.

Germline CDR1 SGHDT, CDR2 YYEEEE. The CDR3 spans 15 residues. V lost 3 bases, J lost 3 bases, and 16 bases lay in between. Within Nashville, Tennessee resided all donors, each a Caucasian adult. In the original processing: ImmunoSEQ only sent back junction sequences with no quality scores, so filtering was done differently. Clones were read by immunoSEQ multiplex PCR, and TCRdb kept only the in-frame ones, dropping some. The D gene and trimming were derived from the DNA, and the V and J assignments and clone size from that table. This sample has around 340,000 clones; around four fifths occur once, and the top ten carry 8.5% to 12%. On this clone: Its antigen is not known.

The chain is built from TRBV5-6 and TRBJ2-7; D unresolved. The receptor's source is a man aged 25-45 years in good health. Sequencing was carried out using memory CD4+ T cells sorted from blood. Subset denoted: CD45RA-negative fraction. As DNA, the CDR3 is TGTGCCAGCAGCTCAACAGCTCGGTTAGGCTACGAGCAGTACTTC. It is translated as CASSSTARLGYEQYF.